One and the same sample provided the 22 T cell receptor beta chains below, sequenced in a study of cytomegalovirus exposure and HLA in healthy donors. The PCR used 60 Vbeta and 13 Jbeta primers. Clones were sequenced by immunoSEQ multiplex PCR, and TCRdb holds only the in-frame ones, with some missing. This sample has some 190,000 clones, with approximately 85% found just once. The sample comprised PBMCs. These receptors all come from a man aged 18 to 30 in good health and CMV-seronegative.

J is TRBJ2-2 and V is TRBV30; no reliable D call. The ends were cut back, 2 bases at V and 5 bases at J, with 9 bases in the middle. Germline V CDR1 and CDR2: GTSNPN, SVGIG (reference sequence). This CDR3 region has 13 residues. The CDR3 loop is CAWSFLATGELFF. CDR3 nucleotide sequence: TGTGCCTGGAGTTTTTTAGCTACCGGGGAGCTGTTTTTT.

The V gene is TRBV4-3, the J gene TRBJ2-1, with TRBD2 matching over 7 bases. Germline V CDR1 and CDR2: LGHNA, YSLEER. The CDR3 runs to 17 residues. After removal of 0 bases from V and 4 bases from J, the junction contained 9 bases not matched to a gene. CDR3 coding DNA: TGCGCCAGCAGCCAAGATCCTCGGGACTACCAGTACAATGAGCAGTTCTTC. Its protein is CASSQDPRDYQYNEQFF.

This clone appeared a few times. The chain recombines TRBV13 with TRBJ1-2, with D tentatively TRBD1 (5 bases). Trimming removed 1 base from V and 2 bases from J, with 11 bases in between. CDR1 is PRHDT and CDR2 is FYEKMQ in the germline V gene (reference sequence). The CDR3 consists of 15 residues. In DNA, the CDR3 is TGTGCCAGCAGCTTAGTCGGGGGAACGAACTATGGCTACACCTTC. It encodes CASSLVGGTNYGYTF.

The chain's CDR3 is CASSLAGQTYSPLHF. The DNA for the CDR3 is TGCGCCAGCAGCTTGGCCGGACAGACCTATTCACCCCTCCACTTT. This sequence joins TRBV5-1 and TRBJ1-6; D is possibly TRBD1 (6 bases). The CDR3 is 15 amino acids. V lost 0 bases and J lost 8, with 12 bases in between. CDR1 is SGHRS, CDR2 YFSETQ, per germline.

The chain is built from TRBV29-1 and TRBJ2-1; weak D call: TRBD2 (6 bases). The V and J ends lost 6 bases and 0 bases respectively, with 18 bases between them. The germline CDR1 and CDR2 sequences are SQVTM and ANQGSEA. This CDR3 comprises 16 residues. CDR3 in DNA: TGCAGCGTGGGGATAGCGGCCAGGAGCTCCTACAATGAGCAGTTCTTC. Protein product: CSVGIAARSSYNEQFF.

This chain links TRBV4-1 with TRBJ1-4; a possible D gene is TRBD1 (6 bases). The CDR3 is 15 residues long. Trimming stripped 2 bases from V and 4 bases from J, with 11 bases between. The germline V gene encodes CDR1 MGHRA and CDR2 YSYEKL. The DNA of the CDR3 is TGCGCCAGCAGCCAATGGGGGCAGGATAATGAAAAACTGTTTTTT. This sequence encodes CASSQWGQDNEKLFF.

CDR3 residues: CASSATTGGAYGYTF. CDR3 coding DNA: TGTGCCAGCAGCGCCACGACAGGGGGTGCCTATGGCTACACCTTC. The genes are TRBV7-2 and TRBJ1-2, with 9 bases aligning to TRBD1. Germline loops: CDR1 SGHTA, CDR2 FQGNSA. V shed 5 bases, J shed 4 bases, and the junction held 8 bases outside the gene matches. The CDR3 covers 15 residues. Variable domain in full (rest from reference TRBV7-2 and TRBJ1-2): GAGVSQSPSNKVTEKGKDVELRCDPISGHTALYWYRQSLGQGLEFLIYFQGNSAPDKSGLPSDRFSAERTGGSVSTLTIQRTQQEDSAVYLCASSATTGGAYGYTFGSGTRLTVV.

The chain joins TRBV27 to TRBJ2-1; D gene uncertain. The CDR3 has 16 residues. Deletions cut 2 bases from V and 4 bases from J, with 15 bases between. Germline assignment: CDR1 MNHEY and CDR2 SMNVEV (reference sequence). In nucleotides, the CDR3 is TGTGCCAGCAGTTTAGAGGTGGCTCCCCCGTACAATGAGCAGTTCTTC. Protein: CASSLEVAPPYNEQFF.

V usage is TRBV6-1 and J usage is TRBJ2-5; maybe TRBD1 (6 bases). V was clipped by 4 bases and J by 5 bases, with 14 bases between them. The germline V gene encodes CDR1 MNHNS and CDR2 SASEGT. The CDR3 runs to 14 residues. DNA of the CDR3: TGTGCCAGCAGTGTCACCAGGGGCGGGGAGACCCAGTACTTC. This sequence encodes CASSVTRGGETQYF.

The chain recombines TRBV6-5 with TRBJ2-5, with 8 nucleotides matching TRBD2. Germline CDR1 reads MNHEY; CDR2 reads SVGAGI. Trimming at V came to 7 bases and at J to 7 bases, leaving 14 bases not matched to a gene. The CDR3 runs 15 residues. CDR3 nucleotide sequence: TGTGCCAGCAAACCGGGACTAGAATACCTCGGGACCCAGTACTTC. Protein sequence: CASKPGLEYLGTQYF.

The chain carries TRBV13 and TRBJ2-5; 11 positions match TRBD1. This CDR3 region has 16 residues. Germline V lookup: CDR1 PRHDT, CDR2 FYEKMQ (reference sequence). After removal of 5 bases from V and 1 base from J, the junction contained 6 bases not matched to a gene. The DNA for the CDR3 is TGTGCCAGCAGCACCTGGACAGGGGGCGGCCAAGAGACCCAGTACTTC. Translating gives CASSTWTGGGQETQYF.

The chain has TRBV4-1 and TRBJ2-1; 12 nucleotides agree with TRBD2. Germline CDR1 MGHRA, CDR2 YSYEKL. The V segment lost 2 bases and the J segment 0 bases; nucleotides outside the gene matches: 8. The CDR3 runs to 19 residues. In DNA form, the CDR3 reads TGCGCCAGCAGCCAACGACTAGCGGGGGCTACCCGCTCCTACAATGAGCAGTTCTTC. Translation: CASSQRLAGATRSYNEQFF.

The CDR3 DNA is TGTGCCAGCAGCTTATCAGGGGGAGGCGGGGAGCTGTTTTTT. This sequence encodes CASSLSGGGGELFF. The chain links TRBV7-9 to TRBJ2-2, with D possibly TRBD1 on 7 matching bases. The germline V gene encodes CDR1 SEHNR and CDR2 FQNEAQ (reference sequence). The V gene lost 2 bases and the J gene lost 7 bases, with 11 bases spanning the gap. The CDR3 consists of 14 residues.

The chain combines TRBV5-1 with TRBJ1-2, with D possibly being TRBD1 (5 bases). CDR3 size: 13 residues. The V and J ends lost 0 bases and 4 bases respectively, with 7 bases between them. Germline CDR1 SGHRS, CDR2 YFSETQ. The CDR3 is CASSLGGGYGYTF. DNA of the CDR3: TGCGCCAGCAGCTTGGGGGGGGGCTATGGCTACACCTTC.

The chain links TRBV27 to TRBJ1-1, with D maybe TRBD1 (6 bases). Trimming removed 2 bases from V and 5 bases from J, with 15 bases in between. The CDR3 has 15 residues. The germline V gene encodes CDR1 MNHEY and CDR2 SMNVEV (reference sequence). The CDR3 is CASSLTGGLRTEAFF. CDR3 sequence (DNA): TGTGCCAGCAGTTTAACGGGGGGGCTGAGGACTGAAGCTTTCTTT.

This clone turned up a few times. The gene calls are TRBV2 and TRBJ2-3; D is possibly TRBD1 (6 bases). The germline V gene has CDR1 SNHLY and CDR2 FYNNEI. The CDR3 length is 15 residues. V gave up 7 bases and J gave up 2 bases, with 16 bases separating them. The CDR3 DNA reads as TGTGCCAGCAACCCGGGACACACTACCACAGATACGCAGTATTTT. This encodes CASNPGHTTTDTQYF.

Details on this clone: The same CDR3 arises from other DNA sequences in this sample as well. The DNA for the CDR3 is TGTGCCAGCAGCCCTGAAGGACTTTATGGCTACACCTTC. Protein: CASSPEGLYGYTF. This chain uses TRBV5-4 with TRBJ1-2, with D unresolved. The CDR3 contains 13 residues. Germline CDR1 and CDR2: SGHNT and YYREEE (reference sequence). The ends were cut back, 4 bases at V and 5 bases at J, with 12 bases in the middle.

V is TRBV4-2 and J is TRBJ2-3, with 9 bases fitting TRBD2. The CDR3 runs to 17 residues. Germline assignment: CDR1 LGHNA and CDR2 YNFKEQ. Trimming removed 0 bases from V and 2 bases from J; junction bases left unmatched: 6. The CDR3 reads CASSQESLAGNTDTQYF. DNA for the CDR3: TGTGCCAGCAGCCAAGAGTCCCTAGCGGGGAACACAGATACGCAGTATTTT.

This chain connects TRBV15 to TRBJ1-1, with D perhaps matching TRBD1 (6 bases). Trimming stripped 3 bases from V and 2 bases from J, with 10 bases between. CDR3 size: 14 residues. Germline CDR1 is LNHNV and CDR2 is YYDKDF (reference sequence). Here the CDR3 reads CATSSRTDNTEAFF. In DNA, the CDR3 is TGTGCCACCAGCAGCAGGACAGATAACACTGAAGCTTTCTTT.

V and J are TRBV13 and TRBJ1-1, with unresolved D. CDR1 and CDR2 from the germline V gene are PRHDT and FYEKMQ (reference sequence). The germline V and J ends were trimmed by 4 bases and 0 bases, with 9 bases remaining between them. This CDR3 region has 14 residues. The CDR3 sequence: CASSSWRVNTEAFF. The CDR3 coding sequence is TGTGCCAGCAGCTCCTGGCGGGTGAACACTGAAGCTTTCTTT.

CDR3 nucleotide sequence: TGTGCCAGCAGTGCTACTAGCGGGGGATACGAGCAGTACTTC. Its protein product is CASSATSGGYEQYF. The chain employs TRBV28 and TRBJ2-7, with TRBD2 identical over 11 bases. CDR3 length equals 14 residues. The germline CDR1 and CDR2 sequences are MDHEN and SYDVKM. After removal of 5 bases from V and 4 bases from J, the junction contained 4 bases not matched to a gene.

This clone was detected a few times. The V call is TRBV19, the J call TRBJ1-3; tentatively, D is TRBD1 (6 bases). Germline V gene lookup returns CDR1 LNHDA and CDR2 SQIVND (reference sequence). With 4 bases removed from V and 4 bases from J, the gap between germline ends came to 11 bases. This CDR3 is built from 14 residues. CDR3 amino acids: CASSTGQKGNTIYF. The DNA for the CDR3 is TGTGCCAGTAGTACCGGACAGAAAGGAAACACCATATATTTT.